A selection of T cell receptor beta chains follows, all from one sample in a study of T cell responses to AZD1222 COVID-19 vaccine. Assay used: immunoSEQ multiplex PCR; TCRdb lists only in-frame clones, some missing. The sample has some 82,000 clones; approximately 90% are singletons. The specimen was peripheral blood, collected on day 0 of AZD1222 vaccination. These receptors were obtained from an adult in good health. Both conserved end residues are part of each CDR3. D genes are given only for firm matches. The size of a clone is reported for some rows only, either as once, few or many, or as a class for expanded clones.

.,.,TRBV6-6,TRBJ1-5,TGTGCCAGCAGAAAGCCCGACGGGACACCGACACAGCCCCAGCATTTT,CASRKPDGTPTQPQHF
.,.,TRBV19,TRBJ1-4,TGTGCCAGTAGTAGGGGGAATATGGCTGGGAATGAAAAACTGTTTTTT,CASSRGNMAGNEKLFF
.,.,TRBV30,TRBJ1-6,TGTGCCTGTGGACAGAATAATTCACCCCTCCACTTT,CACGQNNSPLHF
.,.,TRBV2,TRBJ1-1,TGTGCCAGCAGTTCTTCCAGGGGAGGGAACACTGAAGCTTTCTTT,CASSSSRGGNTEAFF
.,.,TRBV12-3/TRBV12-4,TRBJ2-1,TGTGCCAGCAGGACACAGGCGGAGTTCTTC,CASRTQAEFF
.,TRBD1,TRBV3-1/TRBV3-2,TRBJ1-2,TGTGCCAGCAGCCGGGACAGGGGGCTTGTCTATGGCTACACCTTC,CASSRDRGLVYGYTF
.,TRBD2,TRBV11-2,TRBJ2-3,TGTGCCAGCAGCATAGCGGGGAGGAGGACAGATACGCAGTATTTT,CASSIAGRRTDTQYF
.,TRBD1,TRBV19,TRBJ1-6,TGTGCCAGTAGTATTTCGGGCAGGGGGCGTAATTCACCCCTCCACTTT,CASSISGRGRNSPLHF
.,.,TRBV11-3,TRBJ2-1,TGTGCCAGCAGCTTGAGCGAGTACAATGAGCAGTTCTTC,CASSLSEYNEQFF
.,.,TRBV15,TRBJ2-7,TGTGCCACCAGAGTAGTTCCCGAGGATGAGCAGTACTTC,CATRVVPEDEQYF
.,.,TRBV2,TRBJ1-2,TGTGCCAGCCCCACAAGGGGGAATCGAAACTATGGCTACACCTTC,CASPTRGNRNYGYTF
.,TRBD1,TRBV4-1,TRBJ1-2,TGCGCCAGCAGCGAGAGACAGGGGGCAGGCTATGGCTACACCTTC,CASSERQGAGYGYTF
.,TRBD1,TRBV18,TRBJ1-5,TGTGCCAGCTCACTGGCCGGGACAGAGAATCAGCCCCAGCATTTT,CASSLAGTENQPQHF
once,.,TRBV6-1,TRBJ1-2,TGTGCCAGCAGTTCCGAAGGGGCTAACTATGGCTACACCTTC,CASSSEGANYGYTF
.,TRBD1,TRBV28,TRBJ1-3,TGTGCCAGCACCATCAGGGGGACGGGGGGAAACACCATATATTTT,CASTIRGTGGNTIYF
.,.,TRBV15,TRBJ1-5,TGTGCCACCAGTCCGGGAGGCAATCAGCCCCAGCATTTT,CATSPGGNQPQHF
.,TRBD1,TRBV5-6,TRBJ1-2,TGTGCCAGCAGCCCTAAGGACAGGAACTATGGCTACACCTTC,CASSPKDRNYGYTF
.,.,TRBV18,TRBJ2-1,TGTGCCAGCTCACGGTATTCGTCTAGCTCCTACAATGAGCAGTTCTTC,CASSRYSSSSYNEQFF
.,TRBD2,TRBV6-5,TRBJ2-5,TGTGCCAGCAGTTCACTGGACGGGGGGGAAGAGACCCAGTACTTC,CASSSLDGGEETQYF
.,.,TRBV6-5,TRBJ1-1,TGTGCCAGCAGTTACTCGGATTTTTCCCCCCACGGTGAAGCTTTCTTT,CASSYSDFSPHGEAFF